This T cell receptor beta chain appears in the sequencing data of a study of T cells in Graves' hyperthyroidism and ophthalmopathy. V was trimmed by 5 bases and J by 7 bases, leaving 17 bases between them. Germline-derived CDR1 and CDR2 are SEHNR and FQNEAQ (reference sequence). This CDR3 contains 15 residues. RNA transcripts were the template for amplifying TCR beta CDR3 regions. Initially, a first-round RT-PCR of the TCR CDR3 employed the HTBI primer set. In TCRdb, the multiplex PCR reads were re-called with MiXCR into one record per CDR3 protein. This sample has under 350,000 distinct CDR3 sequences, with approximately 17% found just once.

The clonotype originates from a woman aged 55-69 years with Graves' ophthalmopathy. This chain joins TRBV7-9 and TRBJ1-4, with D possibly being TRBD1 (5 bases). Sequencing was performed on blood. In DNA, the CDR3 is TGTGCCAGCAGCCCGCCGACAGTTCGCCCTGAAAAACTGTTTTTT. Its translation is CASSPPTVRPEKLFF.